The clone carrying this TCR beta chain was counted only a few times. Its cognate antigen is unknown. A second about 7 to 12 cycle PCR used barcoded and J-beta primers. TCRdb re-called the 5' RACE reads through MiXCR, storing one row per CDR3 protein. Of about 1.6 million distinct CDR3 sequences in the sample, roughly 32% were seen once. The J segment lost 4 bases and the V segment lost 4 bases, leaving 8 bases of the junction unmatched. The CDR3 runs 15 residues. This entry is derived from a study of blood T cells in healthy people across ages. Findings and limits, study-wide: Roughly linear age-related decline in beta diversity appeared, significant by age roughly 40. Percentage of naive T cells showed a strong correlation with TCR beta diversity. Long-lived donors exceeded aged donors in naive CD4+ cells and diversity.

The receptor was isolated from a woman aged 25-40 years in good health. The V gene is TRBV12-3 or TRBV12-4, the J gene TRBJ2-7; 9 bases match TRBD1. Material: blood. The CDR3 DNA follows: TGTGCCAGCAGTTGGGCCGGGACAGGGTCTTACGAGCAGTACTTC. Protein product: CASSWAGTGSYEQYF.